Shown below are 16 T cell receptor beta chains from a single sample sequenced in a study of T cell changes during pregnancy in multiple sclerosis. Clones were read by immunoSEQ multiplex PCR, and TCRdb kept only the in-frame ones, dropping some. The table records about 44,000 clones, nearly 90% of them present only once. The material was CD4+ T cells from peripheral blood mononuclear cells, obtained after pregnancy. The receptors derive from a female donor with multiple sclerosis, enrolled in a pregnancy study.

The chain links TRBV5-1 to TRBJ2-7; 11 nucleotides agree with TRBD2. The junction had 2 bases not matched to a gene; V was cut back by 3 bases and J by 3 bases. Germline assignment: CDR1 SGHRS and CDR2 YFSETQ. The CDR3 consists of 14 residues. CDR3 bases: TGCGCCAGCAGCTCCGGGACTAGCGGCTACGAGCAGTACTTC. Its translation: CASSSGTSGYEQYF.

Only one count was recorded for this clone. V usage is TRBV4-1 and J usage is TRBJ1-5; D is ambiguous. CDR1 MGHRA and CDR2 YSYEKL come from the germline V gene. With 1 base removed from V and 4 bases from J, the gap between germline ends came to 8 bases. CDR3 size: 14 residues. CDR3: CASSQGRFNQPQHF. DNA of the CDR3: TGCGCCAGCAGCCAAGGTCGGTTTAATCAGCCCCAGCATTTT.

The rearrangement uses TRBV29-1 and TRBJ2-1; possibly TRBD1 for D (5 bases). V lost 4 bases, J lost 8 bases, and 18 bases lay in between. This CDR3 is 14 amino acids long. CDR1 SQVTM and CDR2 ANQGSEA come from the germline V gene. In nucleotides, the CDR3 is TGCAGCGTTGTAGGTGGGGCCCCGGCCCATGAGCAGTTCTTC. It specifies CSVVGGAPAHEQFF.

This chain joins TRBV5-1 and TRBJ2-7, with 8 bases fitting TRBD1. Per germline, CDR1 SGHRS and CDR2 YFSETQ. The CDR3 length is 15 residues. V lost 5 bases and J lost 0; bases outside the gene matches: 7. The CDR3 DNA is TGCGCCAGCAGTTTCGGACAGGGTGACTCCTACGAGCAGTACTTC. It encodes CASSFGQGDSYEQYF. Together with reference TRBV5-1 and TRBJ2-7, the CDR3 gives the full variable domain: KAGVTQTPRYLIKTRGQQVTLSCSPISGHRSVSWYQQTPGQGLQFLFEYFSETQRNKGNFPGRFSGRQFSNSRSEMNVSTLELGDSALYLCASSFGQGDSYEQYFGPGTRLTVT.

CDR3 in amino acids: CASSLRSERPYEQYF. The DNA for the CDR3 is TGTGCCAGCAGCTTAAGGTCTGAGAGGCCCTACGAGCAGTACTTC. This chain uses TRBV7-2 with TRBJ2-7, with D hard to call. Per germline, CDR1 SGHTA and CDR2 FQGNSA. Trimming took 2 bases from V and 2 from J, leaving 13 bases between them. The CDR3 covers 15 residues.

V is TRBV4-1 and J is TRBJ2-1; D might be TRBD2 (5 bases). V dropped 0 bases and J dropped 8 bases, with 14 bases sitting between them. The CDR3 runs 15 residues. Germline CDR1 reads MGHRA; CDR2 reads YSYEKL. DNA for the CDR3: TGCGCCAGCAGCCAAGAAGGTTATGGGAGCGATGAGCAGTTCTTC. Translating gives CASSQEGYGSDEQFF.

This chain joins TRBV19 and TRBJ2-7, with TRBD2 identical over 7 bases. This CDR3 is 12 amino acids long. The germline CDR1 and CDR2 sequences are LNHDA and SQIVND (reference sequence). Trimming removed 5 bases from V and 6 bases from J; junction bases left unmatched: 4. The CDR3 DNA sequence: TGTGCCAGTAGTGGGAGGGGCAGCGAGCAGTACTTC. Translated, it gives CASSGRGSEQYF.

This chain links TRBV19 with TRBJ1-5, with 10 bases matching TRBD1. Trimming took 7 bases from V and 2 from J; bases not matched to a gene: 2. Germline assignment: CDR1 LNHDA and CDR2 SQIVND (reference sequence). The CDR3 runs to 14 residues. This CDR3 is CASTGTGGNQPQHF. As DNA, the CDR3 is TGTGCCAGTACCGGGACAGGGGGCAATCAGCCCCAGCATTTT.

The genes are TRBV28 and TRBJ1-1; TRBD1 is a possible D gene (6 bases). The V gene's germline CDR1 is MDHEN and CDR2 SYDVKM. V was clipped by 2 bases and J by 7 bases, with 14 bases between them. The CDR3 has 14 amino acids. The CDR3 region has the DNA TGTGCCAGCAGTTTAGCACAGGGCAACGATGAAGCTTTCTTT. Translated: CASSLAQGNDEAFF.

The chain joins TRBV19 to TRBJ2-2; 8 bases line up with TRBD2. The CDR3 has 16 residues. Trimming at V came to 6 bases and at J to 0 bases, leaving 6 bases not matched to a gene. Looked up from germline, CDR1 is LNHDA and CDR2 is SQIVND (reference sequence). The CDR3 region is CASRSGLASNTGELFF. Here the CDR3 DNA reads TGTGCCAGTAGGTCCGGACTAGCTTCGAACACCGGGGAGCTGTTTTTT.

In nucleotides, the CDR3 is TGCGCCAGCAGCCCGGGTTTCGATGAGCAGTTCTTC. Translation gives CASSPGFDEQFF. This chain connects TRBV5-1 to TRBJ2-1; D is uncertain. V gave up 4 bases and J gave up 8 bases, with 10 bases separating them. The CDR3 length is 12 residues. The germline gives CDR1 SGHRS, CDR2 YFSETQ.

The chain combines TRBV7-3 with TRBJ2-3; 8 bases are shared with TRBD1. CDR3 size: 16 residues. CDR1 and CDR2 from the germline V gene are SGHTA and FQGTGA. After removal of 2 bases from V and 4 bases from J, the junction contained 8 bases not matched to a gene. The CDR3 bases are TGTGCCAGCAGCTTAGCGAGGGCAGGGGGCGCAGATACGCAGTATTTT. This sequence encodes CASSLARAGGADTQYF.

The CDR3: CASSEGGQGNTIYF. CDR3 coding DNA: TGTGCCAGCAGTGAAGGTGGACAAGGAAACACCATATATTTT. The rearrangement links TRBV2 to TRBJ1-3; a possible D gene is TRBD1 (5 bases). From germline, CDR1 is SNHLY and CDR2 FYNNEI. The germline V and J ends were trimmed by 1 base and 4 bases, with 8 bases remaining between them. The CDR3 sequence is 14 residues long.

The chain combines TRBV6-6 with TRBJ1-5, with a weak D call TRBD1 (6 bases). Germline V gene sequence: CDR1 MNHNY, CDR2 SVGAGI (reference sequence). This CDR3 spans 15 amino acids. Trimming took off 5 bases at V and 1 base at J, with 12 bases between the two ends. The CDR3 bases are TGTGCCAGCAGTCCTACAGGGACGAGCAATCAGCCCCAGCATTTT. Its translation is CASSPTGTSNQPQHF.

The chain recombines TRBV10-3 with TRBJ2-7, with a weak D call TRBD2 (6 bases). V lost 6 bases and J lost 0, with 9 bases in between. Looked up from germline, CDR1 is ENHRY and CDR2 is SYGVKD. This CDR3 spans 13 amino acids. This CDR3 is CAIRRDSSYEQYF. DNA for the CDR3: TGTGCCATCAGGAGGGACTCCTCCTACGAGCAGTACTTC.

The CDR3 nucleotides are TGTGCCTGGAGGGGGGCGGGAGAACACATCGGGAAGACCCAGTACTTC. Protein: CAWRGAGEHIGKTQYF. The V gene is TRBV30, the J gene TRBJ2-5; TRBD2 might be the D (7 bases). The germline gives CDR1 GTSNPN, CDR2 SVGIG (reference sequence). Trimming cost V 3 bases and J 6 bases, with 23 bases left between them. The CDR3 totals 16 residues.